One sample yielded the 6 T cell receptor beta chains listed below, sequenced in a study of shared clonotypes between healthy human individuals. CD45RO negativity and positive selection for CCR7 defined naive CD8 cells, a population that excluded terminally differentiated effector memory CD45RA+ cells. Assay: immunoSEQ multiplex PCR; the TCRdb copy retains only in-frame clones and omits some. The sample shows around 2.1 million clones, 85% to 95% of them seen only once. The specimen sequenced was naive CD8+ T cells from PBMCs. The receptors shown here come from a man between 18 and 35 years old in good health. Some clones in this sample may be carry-over from other donors' samples.

V and J are TRBV6-4 and TRBJ1-2, with 7 bases that match TRBD1. Losses at the gene ends were 7 bases for V and 8 bases for J; bases not matched to a gene: 7. Per germline, CDR1 MRHNA and CDR2 SNTAGT. CDR3 length equals 12 residues. CDR3 amino acids: CASTKTGEGYTF. The CDR3 coding sequence is TGTGCCAGCACTAAAACAGGGGAAGGCTACACCTTC.

For the CDR3, the DNA is TGTGCCAGTAGTATTCTAGCGGGAGAAGGTCCCTACGAGCAGTACTTC. Protein: CASSILAGEGPYEQYF. The chain joins TRBV19 to TRBJ2-7; 10 bases map to TRBD2. V lost 3 bases, J lost 2 bases, and 7 bases stayed unmatched. CDR3 length: 16 residues. The germline CDR1 and CDR2 sequences are LNHDA and SQIVND (reference sequence).

The rearrangement links TRBV9 to TRBJ2-1, with TRBD2 matching 9 bases. The CDR3 sequence is 15 residues long. With V trimmed by 0 bases and J by 9 bases, 7 bases remained unmatched. Per the germline V gene, CDR1 is SGDLS and CDR2 is YYNGEE. The DNA of the CDR3 is TGTGCCAGCAGCGTAGGGGTAGCGGGAGTTGGTGAGCAGTTCTTC. This encodes CASSVGVAGVGEQFF.

The chain is built from TRBV6-6 and TRBJ2-7, with 8 bases identical to TRBD1. The CDR3 covers 15 residues. Germline V gene lookup returns CDR1 MNHNY and CDR2 SVGAGI (reference sequence). Germline trimming cut 2 bases from V and 5 bases from J; bases unmatched to any gene: 8. This CDR3 is CASSYPFDRGNEQYF. The CDR3 DNA reads as TGTGCCAGCAGTTACCCTTTTGACAGGGGTAACGAGCAGTACTTC.

The genes are TRBV14 and TRBJ2-1; TRBD2 matches 9 bases. CDR1 is SGHDN, CDR2 FVKESK, per germline. The length of the CDR3 is 18 residues. V lost 0 bases to trimming and J lost 7 bases; unmatched junction nucleotides: 13. CDR3 protein: CASSQDPGGGAGVNEQFF. CDR3 bases: TGTGCCAGCAGCCAAGATCCTGGCGGGGGGGCTGGGGTGAATGAGCAGTTCTTC.

The V call is TRBV9, the J call TRBJ1-1; TRBD1 matches 7 bases. The CDR3 is 15 amino acids. V was clipped by 4 bases and J by 2 bases; unmatched bases: 8. CDR1 and CDR2 from the germline V gene are SGDLS and YYNGEE. This chain's CDR3 is CASSPRDSVNTEAFF. CDR3 DNA: TGTGCCAGCAGCCCTCGGGACAGCGTAAACACTGAAGCTTTCTTT.